This T cell receptor beta chain was profiled in a study of breast tumors, draining lymph nodes, adjacent tissues. General observations from the study: The data were judged consistent with most tumor T cells coming from lymph node and expanding in tumor. Data only fit, rather than demonstrated, lymph node origin of most tumor T cells. Compared with lymph nodes, tumors were less diverse; compared with nontumor tissue, more. Luminal-like breast cancer showed significantly greater tumor-nontumor repertoire similarity than basal-like breast cancer did.

The CDR3 sequence is 16 residues long. V gave up 1 base and J gave up 3 bases, with 15 bases separating them. In germline, CDR1 is MNHNS, CDR2 SASEGT. This clonotype was found many times. The antigen is not known. TCRdb re-analysed the multiplex PCR reads in MiXCR, keeping a single row per CDR3 protein. The sample lists approximately 130,000 distinct CDR3 sequences, about 20% occurring once. Axillary draining lymph nodes of breast cancer patients supplied the node samples. This rearrangement joins TRBV6-1 to TRBJ1-2; tentatively, D is TRBD1 (5 bases). The sample consisted of axillary lymph node tissue. This TCR derives from a female donor with breast cancer. Some clones in this sample may be carry-over from other donors' samples. The chain's CDR3 is CASSEGRGGIYYGYTF. The DNA for the CDR3 is TGTGCCAGCAGTGAAGGGCGGGGGGGGATCTACTATGGCTACACCTTC.